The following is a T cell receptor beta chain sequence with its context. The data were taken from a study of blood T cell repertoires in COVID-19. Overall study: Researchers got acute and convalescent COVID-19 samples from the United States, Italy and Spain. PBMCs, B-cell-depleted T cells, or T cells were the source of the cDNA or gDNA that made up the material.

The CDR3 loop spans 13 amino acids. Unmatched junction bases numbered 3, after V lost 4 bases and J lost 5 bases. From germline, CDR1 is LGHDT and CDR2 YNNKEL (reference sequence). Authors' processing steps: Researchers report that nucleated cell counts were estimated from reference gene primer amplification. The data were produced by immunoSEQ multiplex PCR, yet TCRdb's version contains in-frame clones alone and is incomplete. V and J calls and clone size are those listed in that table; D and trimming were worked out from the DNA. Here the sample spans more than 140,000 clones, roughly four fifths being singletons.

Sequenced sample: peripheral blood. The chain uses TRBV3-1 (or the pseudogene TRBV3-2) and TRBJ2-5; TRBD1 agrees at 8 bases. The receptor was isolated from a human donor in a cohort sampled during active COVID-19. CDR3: CASSLGQGETQYF. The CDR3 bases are TGTGCCAGCAGCCTAGGACAGGGTGAGACCCAGTACTTC.